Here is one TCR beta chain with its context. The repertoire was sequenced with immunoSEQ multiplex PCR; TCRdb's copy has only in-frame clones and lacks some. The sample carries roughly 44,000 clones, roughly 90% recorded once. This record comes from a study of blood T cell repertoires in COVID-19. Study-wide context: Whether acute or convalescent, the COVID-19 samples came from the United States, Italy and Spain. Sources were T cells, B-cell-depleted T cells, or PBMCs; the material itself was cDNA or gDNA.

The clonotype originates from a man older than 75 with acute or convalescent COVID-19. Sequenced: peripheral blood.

CDR3 sequence reads: CASSLEPNQPQHF. The CDR3 DNA reads as TGCGCCAGCAGCTTGGAGCCAAATCAGCCCCAGCATTTT. The V and J genes are TRBV5-1 and TRBJ1-5; D gene ambiguous. This CDR3 has 13 residues. The V and J ends lost 0 bases and 4 bases respectively, with 5 bases between them. Germline V gene sequence: CDR1 SGHRS, CDR2 YFSETQ.